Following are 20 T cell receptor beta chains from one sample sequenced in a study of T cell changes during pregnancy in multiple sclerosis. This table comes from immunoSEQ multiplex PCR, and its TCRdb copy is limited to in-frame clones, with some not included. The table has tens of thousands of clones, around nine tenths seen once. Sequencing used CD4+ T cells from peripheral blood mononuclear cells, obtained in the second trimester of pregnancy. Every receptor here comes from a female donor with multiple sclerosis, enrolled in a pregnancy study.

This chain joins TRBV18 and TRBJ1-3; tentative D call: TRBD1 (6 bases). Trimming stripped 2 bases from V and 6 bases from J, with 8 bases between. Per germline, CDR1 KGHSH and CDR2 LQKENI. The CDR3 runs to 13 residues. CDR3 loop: CASSPGGKNTIYF. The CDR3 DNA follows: TGTGCCAGCTCACCAGGGGGCAAAAACACCATATATTTT.

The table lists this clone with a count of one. CDR3 loop: CASSPTSGAAYEQYF. CDR3 DNA: TGTGCCAGCAGTCCGACTAGCGGGGCCGCCTACGAGCAGTACTTC. The chain joins TRBV6-5 to TRBJ2-7; 11 positions agree with TRBD2. Germline loops: CDR1 MNHEY, CDR2 SVGAGI. The V segment lost 5 bases and the J segment 2 bases; nucleotides outside the gene matches: 5. CDR3 length equals 15 residues.

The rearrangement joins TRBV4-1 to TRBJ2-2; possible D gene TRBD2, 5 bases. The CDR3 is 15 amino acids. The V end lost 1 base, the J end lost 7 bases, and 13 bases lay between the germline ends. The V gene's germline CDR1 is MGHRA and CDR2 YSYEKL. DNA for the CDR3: TGCGCCAGCAGCCAAGGCCTTAGCGATAGCGGGGAGCTGTTTTTT. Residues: CASSQGLSDSGELFF.

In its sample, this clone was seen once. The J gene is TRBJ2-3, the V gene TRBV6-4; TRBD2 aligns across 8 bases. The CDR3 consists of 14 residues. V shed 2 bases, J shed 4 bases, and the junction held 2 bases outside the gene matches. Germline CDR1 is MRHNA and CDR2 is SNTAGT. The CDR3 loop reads CASSDQRGSDTQYF. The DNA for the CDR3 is TGTGCCAGCAGTGACCAGCGGGGGTCAGATACGCAGTATTTT.

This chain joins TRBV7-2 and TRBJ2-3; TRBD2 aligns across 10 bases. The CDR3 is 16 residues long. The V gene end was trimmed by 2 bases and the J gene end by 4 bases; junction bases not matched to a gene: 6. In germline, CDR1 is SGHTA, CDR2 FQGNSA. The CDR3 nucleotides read TGTGCCAGCAGCTTAATGCAGCGGGGGGGCCCAGATACGCAGTATTTT. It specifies CASSLMQRGGPDTQYF.

CDR3 loop: CASSRQGAHEQFF. The DNA for the CDR3 is TGTGCCAGTTCCCGCCAGGGGGCCCATGAGCAGTTCTTC. The gene calls are TRBV25-1 and TRBJ2-1; TRBD1 matches at 8 bases. This CDR3 spans 13 amino acids. V shed 9 bases, J shed 8 bases, and the junction held 9 bases outside the gene matches. Germline lookup yields CDR1 MGHDK and CDR2 SYGVNS.

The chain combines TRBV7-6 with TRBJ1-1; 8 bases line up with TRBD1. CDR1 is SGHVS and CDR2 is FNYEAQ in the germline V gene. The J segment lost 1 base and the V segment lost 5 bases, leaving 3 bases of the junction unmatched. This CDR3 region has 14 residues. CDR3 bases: TGTGCCAGCAGCCAAGACAGGGGGAACACTGAAGCTTTCTTT. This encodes CASSQDRGNTEAFF.

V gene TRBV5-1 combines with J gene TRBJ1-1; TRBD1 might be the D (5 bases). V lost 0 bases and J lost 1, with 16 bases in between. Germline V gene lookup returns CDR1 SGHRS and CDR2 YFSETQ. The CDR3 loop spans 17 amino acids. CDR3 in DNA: TGCGCCAGCAGCTTGGGGGTCGGGGGACTACCGAACACTGAAGCTTTCTTT. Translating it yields CASSLGVGGLPNTEAFF.

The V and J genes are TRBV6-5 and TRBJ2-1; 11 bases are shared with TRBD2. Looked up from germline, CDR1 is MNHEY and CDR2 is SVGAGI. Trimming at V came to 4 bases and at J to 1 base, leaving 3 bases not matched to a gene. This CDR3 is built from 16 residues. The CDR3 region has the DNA TGTGCCAGCAGTTCGGCTAGCGGGAGGTCCTACAATGAGCAGTTCTTC. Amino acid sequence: CASSSASGRSYNEQFF.

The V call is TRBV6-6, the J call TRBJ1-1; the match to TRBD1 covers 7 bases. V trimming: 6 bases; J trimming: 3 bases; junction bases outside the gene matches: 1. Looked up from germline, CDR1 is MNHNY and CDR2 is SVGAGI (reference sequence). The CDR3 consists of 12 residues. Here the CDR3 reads CASRDRYTEAFF. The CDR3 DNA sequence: TGTGCCAGCAGGGACAGGTACACTGAAGCTTTCTTT.

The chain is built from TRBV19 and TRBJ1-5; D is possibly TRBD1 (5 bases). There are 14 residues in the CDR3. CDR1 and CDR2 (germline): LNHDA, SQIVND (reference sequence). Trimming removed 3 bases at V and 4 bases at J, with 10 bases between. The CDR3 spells CASSIIAGNQPQHF. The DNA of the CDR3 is TGTGCCAGTAGTATTATAGCAGGGAATCAGCCCCAGCATTTT.

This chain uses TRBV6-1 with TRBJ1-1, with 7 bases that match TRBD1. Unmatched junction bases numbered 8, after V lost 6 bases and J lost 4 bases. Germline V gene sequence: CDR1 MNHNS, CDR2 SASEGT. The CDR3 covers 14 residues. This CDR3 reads CASRPWAGGTEAFF. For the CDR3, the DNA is TGTGCCAGCAGACCTTGGGCAGGGGGCACTGAAGCTTTCTTT.

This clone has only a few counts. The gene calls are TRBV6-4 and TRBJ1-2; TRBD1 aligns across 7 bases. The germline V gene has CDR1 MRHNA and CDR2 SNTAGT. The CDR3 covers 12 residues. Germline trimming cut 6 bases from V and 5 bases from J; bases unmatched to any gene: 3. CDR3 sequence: CASSQQGYGYTF. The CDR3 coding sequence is TGTGCCAGCAGCCAACAGGGGTATGGCTACACCTTC.

The CDR3 sequence is CASSNSTNLYEQYF. In DNA form, the CDR3 reads TGTGCCAGCAGCAATTCTACCAACCTCTACGAGCAGTACTTC. The rearrangement uses TRBV21-1 and TRBJ2-7; the tabulated D call, TRBD2, remains unverified against the DNA. TRBV21-1 is assigned pseudogene status. This CDR3 is built from 14 residues.

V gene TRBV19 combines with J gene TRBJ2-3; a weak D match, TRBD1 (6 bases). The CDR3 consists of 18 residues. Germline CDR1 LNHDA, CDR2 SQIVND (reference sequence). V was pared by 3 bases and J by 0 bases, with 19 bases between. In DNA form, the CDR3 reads TGTGCCAGTAGTATTCTAAGCGCAGGGGAGTCTAGCACAGATACGCAGTATTTT. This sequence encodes CASSILSAGESSTDTQYF.

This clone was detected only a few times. The CDR3 region is CASKIYRVDEQYF. DNA for the CDR3: TGTGCCAGCAAAATATACAGGGTTGACGAGCAGTACTTC. V gene TRBV11-2 combines with J gene TRBJ2-7; tentatively, D is TRBD1 (6 bases). The germline CDR1 and CDR2 sequences are SGHAT and FQNNGV. Trimming took 7 bases from V and 5 from J, leaving 15 bases between them. The CDR3 spans 13 residues.

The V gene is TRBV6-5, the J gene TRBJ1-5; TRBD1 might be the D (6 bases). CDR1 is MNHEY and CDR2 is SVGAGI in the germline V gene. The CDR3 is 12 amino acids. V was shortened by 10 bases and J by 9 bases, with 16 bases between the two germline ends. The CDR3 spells CATASQGTPQHF. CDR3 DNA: TGTGCCACAGCCTCCCAGGGGACGCCCCAGCATTTT.

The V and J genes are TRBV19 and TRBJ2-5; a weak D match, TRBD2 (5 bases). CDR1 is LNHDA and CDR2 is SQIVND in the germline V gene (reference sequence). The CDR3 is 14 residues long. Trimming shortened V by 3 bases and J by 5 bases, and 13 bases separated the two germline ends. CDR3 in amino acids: CASSIGVGWETQYF. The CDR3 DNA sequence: TGTGCCAGTAGTATCGGGGTCGGGTGGGAGACCCAGTACTTC. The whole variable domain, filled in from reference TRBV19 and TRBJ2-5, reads DGGITQSPKYLFRKEGQNVTLSCEQNLNHDAMYWYRQDPGQGLRLIYYSQIVNDFQKGDIAEGYSVSREKKESFPLTVTSAQKNPTAFYLCASSIGVGWETQYFGPGTRLLVL.

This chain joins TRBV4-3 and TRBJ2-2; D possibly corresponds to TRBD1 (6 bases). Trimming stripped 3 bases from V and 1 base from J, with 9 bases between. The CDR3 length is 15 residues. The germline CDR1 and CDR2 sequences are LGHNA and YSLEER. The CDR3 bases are TGCGCCAGCAGCCAGGGGGCCGGGAACACCGGGGAGCTGTTTTTT. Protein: CASSQGAGNTGELFF.

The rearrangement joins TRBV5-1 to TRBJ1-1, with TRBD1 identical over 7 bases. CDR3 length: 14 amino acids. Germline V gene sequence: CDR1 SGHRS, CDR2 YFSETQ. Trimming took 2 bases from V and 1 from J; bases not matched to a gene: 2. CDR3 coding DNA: TGCGCCAGCAGCTTAGGGGGCCGGAACACTGAAGCTTTCTTT. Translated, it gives CASSLGGRNTEAFF.